A single sample is the source of the 14 T cell receptor beta chains below, sequenced in a study of cytomegalovirus exposure and HLA in healthy donors. The PCR made use of 60 Vbeta and 13 Jbeta primers. TCRdb keeps only in-frame clones here, not all; method: immunoSEQ multiplex PCR. The table lists tens of thousands of clones, less than 80% of them singletons. The sequenced sample was PBMCs. Receptor source: a woman aged 50 to 65 in good health and CMV-seronegative.

The J gene is TRBJ1-4, the V gene TRBV30; 7 positions match TRBD1. This CDR3 region has 15 residues. V was pared by 3 bases and J by 4 bases, with 8 bases of the junction left unmatched. CDR1 GTSNPN and CDR2 SVGIG come from the germline V gene (reference sequence). CDR3 loop: CAWRPSGQYNEKLFF. In DNA, the CDR3 is TGTGCCTGGAGACCCTCGGGACAGTATAATGAAAAACTGTTTTTT.

This clone was found a few times. The V call is TRBV5-6, the J call TRBJ2-4, with 9 nucleotides matching TRBD2. With 3 bases clipped from V and 0 bases from J, the junction kept 10 bases outside the gene matches. The CDR3 consists of 18 residues. Per germline, CDR1 SGHDT and CDR2 YYEEEE. CDR3 bases: TGTGCCAGCAGCTCAATCTCTCAAGCGGGAGGAGCCAAAAACATTCAGTACTTC. Encoded protein: CASSSISQAGGAKNIQYF.

This clone was observed a handful of times. The chain employs TRBV4-3 and TRBJ1-4, with unresolved D. Looked up from germline, CDR1 is LGHNA and CDR2 is YSLEER. Trimming took 1 base from V and 0 from J, leaving 9 bases between them. There are 16 residues in the CDR3. The CDR3 nucleotides are TGCGCCAGCAGCCAAGGTCGCGGTACAACTAATGAAAAACTGTTTTTT. Amino acids: CASSQGRGTTNEKLFF.

The rearrangement joins TRBV7-2 to TRBJ2-7, with 10 bases aligning to TRBD2. V shed 5 bases and J 2 bases; nucleotides not matched to a gene: 3. CDR3 length: 14 residues. From germline, CDR1 is SGHTA and CDR2 FQGNSA. CDR3 DNA: TGTGCCAGCAGCCCTAGCGGGAGTACCTACGAGCAGTACTTC. Translation: CASSPSGSTYEQYF. Full variable domain (rest looked up from reference TRBV7-2 and TRBJ2-7): GAGVSQSPSNKVTEKGKDVELRCDPISGHTALYWYRQSLGQGLEFLIYFQGNSAPDKSGLPSDRFSAERTGGSVSTLTIQRTQQEDSAVYLCASSPSGSTYEQYFGPGTRLTVT.

This CDR3 reads CASSLPTGGNQPQHF. The CDR3 DNA is TGTGCCAGCAGTTTGCCCACAGGGGGGAATCAGCCCCAGCATTTT. The chain has TRBV28 and TRBJ1-5; 8 positions match TRBD1. Unmatched junction bases numbered 5, after V lost 3 bases and J lost 4 bases. This CDR3 contains 15 residues. From germline, CDR1 is MDHEN and CDR2 SYDVKM.

The chain is built from TRBV5-1 and TRBJ2-7; weak D call: TRBD1 (5 bases). CDR1 and CDR2 from the germline V gene are SGHRS and YFSETQ. V was clipped by 5 bases and J by 6 bases, with 21 bases between them. This CDR3 has 15 amino acids. DNA for the CDR3: TGCGCCAGCAGTGTAGGACACCTATCGTCGGGCGAGCAGTACTTC. Translating it yields CASSVGHLSSGEQYF.

The table lists this clone with a few counts. The chain links TRBV30 to TRBJ2-3; a possible D gene is TRBD2 (6 bases). With 0 bases removed from V and 7 bases from J, the gap between germline ends came to 11 bases. Per the germline V gene, CDR1 is GTSNPN and CDR2 is SVGIG (reference sequence). The CDR3 sequence is 13 residues long. CDR3 DNA: TGTGCCTGGAGTGTATCCGGGAGAAATACGCAGTATTTT. Encoded protein: CAWSVSGRNTQYF.

Here the CDR3 reads CASSPKVRSTDTQYF. The CDR3 DNA is TGTGCCAGCAGCCCAAAGGTGCGGAGCACAGATACGCAGTATTTT. The chain combines TRBV27 with TRBJ2-3, with D unclear. Deletions cut 6 bases from V and 0 bases from J, with 13 bases between. The CDR3 is 15 amino acids. Germline CDR1 reads MNHEY; CDR2 reads SMNVEV (reference sequence).

V gene TRBV28 combines with J gene TRBJ2-7; 7 nucleotides line up with TRBD2. Germline values: CDR1 MDHEN, CDR2 SYDVKM. The CDR3 spans 14 residues. V was clipped by 3 bases and J by 4 bases; unmatched bases: 6. The CDR3 DNA reads TGTGCCAGCAGTTTGGGAGGGAGGGGATACGAGCAGTACTTC. It codes for CASSLGGRGYEQYF.

The chain links TRBV4-2 to TRBJ1-2, with D possibly matching TRBD1 (6 bases). Trimming took 0 bases from V and 8 from J, leaving 19 bases between them. Germline values: CDR1 LGHNA, CDR2 YNFKEQ. The CDR3 contains 16 residues. The CDR3 is CASSQDHRADPGGYTF. DNA for the CDR3: TGTGCCAGCAGCCAAGATCACAGGGCCGATCCGGGGGGCTACACCTTC.

Comments on this clone: Mismatch with germline at one junction end may stem from a read error. This sequence joins TRBV7-9 and TRBJ1-3, with unresolved D. Germline V CDR1 and CDR2: SEHNR, FQNEAQ (reference sequence). The CDR3 has 12 amino acids. Written as DNA, the CDR3 is TGTGCCAGCAGGTCGCTTCTCCCTGAACTTTTCTTT. Its translation is CASRSLLPELFF.

The rearrangement uses TRBV2 and TRBJ1-5; no clear D gene. Trimming shortened V by 3 bases and J by 6 bases, and 9 bases separated the two germline ends. Germline assignment: CDR1 SNHLY and CDR2 FYNNEI. The CDR3 loop spans 13 amino acids. For the CDR3, the DNA is TGTGCCAGCAGTGATGAGGGAAGTCAGCCCCAGCATTTT. It codes for CASSDEGSQPQHF. The full variable domain, with the rest looked up from reference TRBV2 and TRBJ1-5, is EPEVTQTPSHQVTQMGQEVILRCVPISNHLYFYWYRQILGQKVEFLVSFYNNEISEKSEIFDDQFSVERPDGSNFTLKIRSTKLEDSAMYFCASSDEGSQPQHFGDGTRLSIL.

This clone appeared a few times. The rearrangement uses TRBV10-2 and TRBJ1-2; 8 bases are shared with TRBD1. The CDR3 runs to 14 residues. CDR1 WSHSY and CDR2 SAAADI come from the germline V gene. V was clipped by 5 bases and J by 2 bases; unmatched bases: 4. Here the CDR3 DNA reads TGCGCCAGCAGTCCCGACAGGGGAAACTATGGCTACACCTTC. This codes for CASSPDRGNYGYTF.

This clone was counted once. The rearrangement links TRBV28 to TRBJ1-5, with unresolved D. Trimming cost V 3 bases and J 2 bases, with 26 bases left between them. The CDR3 consists of 20 residues. The germline CDR1 and CDR2 sequences are MDHEN and SYDVKM. Here the CDR3 reads CASSFGLAQQFPQGNQPQHF. The CDR3 DNA sequence: TGTGCCAGCAGTTTTGGGTTAGCGCAGCAGTTTCCCCAGGGCAATCAGCCCCAGCATTTT.